A selection of T cell receptor beta chains follows, all from one sample in a study of blood T cell repertoires in COVID-19. Assay: immunoSEQ multiplex PCR; the TCRdb copy retains only in-frame clones and omits some. The table lists hundreds of thousands of clones, 84% of them singletons. The material sequenced was peripheral blood. These receptor sequences come from a human donor in a cohort sampled during active COVID-19. The CDR3 runs from the conserved cysteine through the conserved F or W. Fields, in order: D gene, V gene, clone size, J gene, CDR3 DNA, CDR3 protein. The D gene is left open where the match is weak. Only part of the rows carry a size: once, few, many, or a class if the clone is expanded.

D gene: TRBD1; V gene: TRBV27; clone size: -; J gene: TRBJ2-1; CDR3 DNA: TGTGCCAGCCGATCCACCGGGACAGGGGCCTACTTTCTCTCCTACAATGAGCAGTTCTTC; CDR3 protein: CASRSTGTGAYFLSYNEQFF
D gene: -; V gene: TRBV6-2/TRBV6-3; clone size: -; J gene: TRBJ2-5; CDR3 DNA: TGTGCCAGCAGTTACTCAGACAGCCAAGAGACCCAGTACTTC; CDR3 protein: CASSYSDSQETQYF
D gene: -; V gene: TRBV10-3; clone size: -; J gene: TRBJ1-1; CDR3 DNA: TGTGCCATCAGGTTGACAGGGAACACTGAAGCTTTCTTT; CDR3 protein: CAIRLTGNTEAFF
D gene: TRBD1; V gene: TRBV5-1; clone size: -; J gene: TRBJ2-1; CDR3 DNA: TGCGCCAGCAGCTCTACAGGGGGCTCCTACAATGAGCAGTTCTTC; CDR3 protein: CASSSTGGSYNEQFF
D gene: -; V gene: TRBV19; clone size: -; J gene: TRBJ2-7; CDR3 DNA: TGTGCCAGTAGTATTGACGGGGACTCCTACGAGCAGTACTTC; CDR3 protein: CASSIDGDSYEQYF
D gene: -; V gene: TRBV7-2; clone size: few; J gene: TRBJ2-1; CDR3 DNA: TGTGCCAGCAGCTTAGACGCCACAGCCTACAATGAGCAGTTCTTC; CDR3 protein: CASSLDATAYNEQFF
D gene: TRBD1; V gene: TRBV5-6; clone size: -; J gene: TRBJ2-7; CDR3 DNA: TGTGCCAGCAGCTTGTCTAGGACAGGGAGCCTCAAGTCCTACGAGCAGTACTTC; CDR3 protein: CASSLSRTGSLKSYEQYF
D gene: TRBD1; V gene: TRBV7-6; clone size: -; J gene: TRBJ1-3; CDR3 DNA: TGTGCCAGCAGCTTAGAGGCAGGGGGCGTTGGAAACACCATATATTTT; CDR3 protein: CASSLEAGGVGNTIYF
D gene: TRBD1; V gene: TRBV29-1; clone size: -; J gene: TRBJ2-5; CDR3 DNA: TGCAGCGCCGGCGGACGGGACAGGTTCCAAGAGACCCAGTACTTC; CDR3 protein: CSAGGRDRFQETQYF
D gene: -; V gene: TRBV11-3; clone size: -; J gene: TRBJ2-1; CDR3 DNA: TGTGCCAGCAGCTTAGATAGGGGGGGCTTATCCTACAATGAGCAGTTCTTC; CDR3 protein: CASSLDRGGLSYNEQFF
D gene: TRBD1; V gene: TRBV14; clone size: -; J gene: TRBJ1-1; CDR3 DNA: TGTGCCAGCAGCCAGAAGACAGGGTTTAAAACTGAAGCTTTCTTT; CDR3 protein: CASSQKTGFKTEAFF
D gene: -; V gene: TRBV28; clone size: -; J gene: TRBJ1-2; CDR3 DNA: TGTGCCAGCAGGTCGACAGAGCTCTATGGCTACACCTTC; CDR3 protein: CASRSTELYGYTF
D gene: -; V gene: TRBV19; clone size: -; J gene: TRBJ1-4; CDR3 DNA: TGTGCCAGTACCACAAGCCTGCCGAGCGTAGACCCCAGAGAAAAACTGTTTTTT; CDR3 protein: CASTTSLPSVDPREKLFF
D gene: -; V gene: TRBV10-3; clone size: -; J gene: TRBJ1-4; CDR3 DNA: TGTGCCATCAGTGAGTCGGAGACAACTAATGAAAAACTGTTTTTT; CDR3 protein: CAISESETTNEKLFF
D gene: TRBD1; V gene: TRBV11-3; clone size: once; J gene: TRBJ2-2; CDR3 DNA: TGTGCCAGCAGCTTCACAGGGGCAGGGGCCGGGGAGCTGTTTTTT; CDR3 protein: CASSFTGAGAGELFF
D gene: TRBD2; V gene: TRBV19; clone size: -; J gene: TRBJ2-1; CDR3 DNA: TGTGCCAGTGCCGGACTAGCGGGAGTATACAATGAGCAGTTCTTC; CDR3 protein: CASAGLAGVYNEQFF
D gene: TRBD1; V gene: TRBV7-6; clone size: -; J gene: TRBJ1-2; CDR3 DNA: TGTGCCAGCAGCTTGGGACAGGGTATGAGCTACACCTTC; CDR3 protein: CASSLGQGMSYTF
D gene: -; V gene: TRBV11-2; clone size: -; J gene: TRBJ2-7; CDR3 DNA: TGTGCCAGCAGCTTCCGCCCAATAAGCACCTACGAGCAGTACTTC; CDR3 protein: CASSFRPISTYEQYF
D gene: TRBD1; V gene: TRBV2; clone size: -; J gene: TRBJ2-7; CDR3 DNA: TGTGCCAGCAGTGAAGTCGACAGGGGGCTTGGGGACGAGCAGTACTTC; CDR3 protein: CASSEVDRGLGDEQYF
D gene: TRBD1; V gene: TRBV14; clone size: -; J gene: TRBJ1-2; CDR3 DNA: TGTGCCAGCAGCCGGGACAGCATTTATGGCTACACCTTC; CDR3 protein: CASSRDSIYGYTF
D gene: -; V gene: TRBV23-1; clone size: -; J gene: TRBJ1-2; CDR3 DNA: TGCGCCAGCAGTCATTGCAGGGAACATGGCTACACCTTC; CDR3 protein: CASSHCREHGYTF